What follows are 8 T cell receptor beta chains derived from one specimen sequenced in a study of beta chain features in type 1 diabetes. Every isolated RNA sample was fully reverse transcribed, so sequencing captured expressed TCRB transcripts. Some clones are missing from TCRdb's copy, which holds only in-frame ones; the method was immunoSEQ multiplex PCR. In the table there are about 140,000 clones, less than 9% of which are singletons. Sequenced: central memory CD4+ T cells from blood. These receptors were taken from a woman in her 30s in good health.

V and J are TRBV28 and TRBJ2-7; the match to TRBD2 covers 7 bases. This CDR3 has 16 residues. J was trimmed by 3 bases and V by 5 bases; bases with no gene match: 13. CDR1 is MDHEN, CDR2 SYDVKM, per germline. DNA of the CDR3: TGTGCCAGCAGTGCCCCGCTGGGCGGGGGTGACTACGAGCAGTACTTC. Protein sequence: CASSAPLGGGDYEQYF.

The CDR3 reads CASRREPYNEQFF. CDR3 nucleotide sequence: TGTGCCAGCAGGAGGGAGCCCTACAATGAGCAGTTCTTC. The rearrangement uses TRBV7-9 and TRBJ2-1; D is perhaps TRBD2 (5 bases). Germline V gene lookup returns CDR1 SEHNR and CDR2 FQNEAQ (reference sequence). The V gene lost 6 bases and the J gene lost 2 bases, with 8 bases spanning the gap. The CDR3 consists of 13 residues. Complete variable domain (other parts from reference TRBV7-9 and TRBJ2-1): DTGVSQNPRHKITKRGQNVTFRCDPISEHNRLYWYRQTLGQGPEFLTYFQNEAQLEKSRLLSDRFSAERPKGSFSTLEIQRTEQGDSAMYLCASRREPYNEQFFGPGTRLTVL.

Ten or more counts support this clone. The CDR3 loop reads CASVGGEQETQYF. The CDR3 nucleotides are TGTGCCAGCGTCGGCGGGGAGCAAGAGACCCAGTACTTC. The chain joins TRBV7-9 to TRBJ2-5; D is possibly TRBD2 (6 bases). Trimming removed 8 bases from V and 2 bases from J, with 12 bases in between. The germline V gene has CDR1 SEHNR and CDR2 FQNEAQ (reference sequence). The CDR3 runs to 13 residues.

This clone has more than one count but fewer than ten. At one end the junction does not follow the germline gene, possibly because of a read error. The gene calls are TRBV2 and TRBJ2-7; 7 bases are shared with TRBD2. The CDR3 runs to 14 residues. From germline, CDR1 is SNHLY and CDR2 FYNNEI. Here the CDR3 DNA reads TGTGCCAGCAGCGTCGGACTAGTCTCCAACGAGCAGTACTTC. Its protein is CASSVGLVSNEQYF.

This clone has a count of ten or more. The gene calls are TRBV5-1 and TRBJ1-2, with TRBD1 identical over 8 bases. CDR1 is SGHRS, CDR2 YFSETQ, per germline. This CDR3 has 14 amino acids. J gave up 8 bases and V 4 bases, and 10 bases lay outside the gene matches. CDR3 sequence (DNA): TGCGCCAGCAGCAGCGACAGGGGTCTCCGGGGCTACACCTTC. It encodes CASSSDRGLRGYTF.

This clone was seen ten or more times. The chain employs TRBV7-9 and TRBJ2-5; perhaps TRBD1 as D (5 bases). The CDR3 loop spans 12 amino acids. Germline V gene data show CDR1 as SEHNR and CDR2 as FQNEAQ (reference sequence). The V gene lost 6 bases and the J gene lost 2 bases, with 7 bases spanning the gap. The CDR3 region is CASSRTQETQYF. DNA for the CDR3: TGTGCCAGCAGTAGGACACAAGAGACCCAGTACTTC.

This clone was seen a few times. The chain joins TRBV5-1 to TRBJ2-5, with TRBD2 identical over 7 bases. This CDR3 spans 13 amino acids. Per germline, CDR1 SGHRS and CDR2 YFSETQ. Trimming at V came to 3 bases and at J to 3 bases, leaving 2 bases not matched to a gene. The chain's CDR3 is CASSSGGKETQYF. The CDR3 DNA is TGCGCCAGCAGCTCCGGGGGGAAAGAGACCCAGTACTTC.

This sequence joins TRBV7-2 and TRBJ2-7; 7 bases fit TRBD1. Germline CDR1 is SGHTA and CDR2 is FQGNSA. V shed 5 bases, J shed 2 bases, and the junction held 12 bases outside the gene matches. The CDR3 loop spans 16 amino acids. The CDR3 DNA sequence: TGTGCCAGCAGCCCGCGGACAGGAGACTTGACCTACGAGCAGTACTTC. Its protein is CASSPRTGDLTYEQYF. Full variable domain (missing parts from reference TRBV7-2 and TRBJ2-7): GAGVSQSPSNKVTEKGKDVELRCDPISGHTALYWYRQSLGQGLEFLIYFQGNSAPDKSGLPSDRFSAERTGGSVSTLTIQRTQQEDSAVYLCASSPRTGDLTYEQYFGPGTRLTVT.